Described below is a single T cell receptor beta chain sequence and its context. Measured with immunoSEQ multiplex PCR; TCRdb has only the in-frame clones, and not every one. The data show around 160,000 clones, around 85% seen once. These data originate in a study of blood T cell repertoires in COVID-19. Study-wide context: T cells, B-cell-depleted T cells, or PBMCs provided the cDNA or gDNA that served as material.

There are 16 residues in the CDR3. Deletions cut 2 bases from V and 6 bases from J, with 16 bases between. Germline CDR1 reads KGHSH; CDR2 reads LQKENI. Sequencing used peripheral blood. The J gene is TRBJ2-2, the V gene TRBV18, with a possible D match to TRBD2 (5 bases). This clonotype was sampled from a woman aged 55-70 years with COVID-19, enrolled during active disease. In DNA form, the CDR3 reads TGTGCCAGCTCACCATTCCAGCCAGCCGGGGCCGGGGAGCTGTTTTTT. Translated, it gives CASSPFQPAGAGELFF.